The text below deals with one T cell receptor beta chain. Produced via immunoSEQ multiplex PCR; TCRdb's table is partial and in-frame only. Of roughly 71,000 clones listed, 65% to 85% are singletons. With 0 bases removed from V and 4 bases from J, the gap between germline ends came to 5 bases. There are 13 residues in the CDR3. The germline V gene has CDR1 SGHRS and CDR2 YFSETQ. This entry belongs to a study of OX40 agonist ivuxolimab in advanced cancers. The sequence was collected from an adult with an advanced solid tumor such as melanoma, head and neck, liver or kidney cancer. The sample was CD4+ or CD8+ T cells sorted from blood, taken in a trial of the OX40 agonist ivuxolimab. The chain employs TRBV5-1 and TRBJ1-5; unclear D gene. CDR3 bases: TGCGCCAGCAGCTTGGCGAGAAATCAGCCCCAGCATTTT. Its translation: CASSLARNQPQHF.